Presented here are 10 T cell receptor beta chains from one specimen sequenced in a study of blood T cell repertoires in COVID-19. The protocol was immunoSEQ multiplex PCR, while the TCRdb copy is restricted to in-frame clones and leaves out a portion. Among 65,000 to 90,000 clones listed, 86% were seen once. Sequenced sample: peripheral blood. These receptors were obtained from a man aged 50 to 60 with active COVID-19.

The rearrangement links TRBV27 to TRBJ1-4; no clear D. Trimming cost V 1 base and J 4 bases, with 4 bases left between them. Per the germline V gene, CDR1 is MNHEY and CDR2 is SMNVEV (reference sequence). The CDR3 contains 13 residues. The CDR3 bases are TGTGCCAGCAGTTTATACAGTAATGAAAAACTGTTTTTT. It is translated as CASSLYSNEKLFF.

CDR3 nucleotides: TGTGCCAGTAGGGGACAGGGAAACACTGAAGCTTTCTTT. It translates to CASRGQGNTEAFF. The chain recombines TRBV19 with TRBJ1-1; 9 bases line up with TRBD1. Per the germline V gene, CDR1 is LNHDA and CDR2 is SQIVND (reference sequence). The CDR3 contains 13 residues. J was trimmed by 2 bases and V by 6 bases; bases with no gene match: 1.

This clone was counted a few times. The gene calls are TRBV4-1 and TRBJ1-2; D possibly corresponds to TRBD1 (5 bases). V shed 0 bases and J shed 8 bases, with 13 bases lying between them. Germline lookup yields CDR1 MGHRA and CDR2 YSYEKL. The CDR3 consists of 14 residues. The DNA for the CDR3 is TGCGCCAGCAGCCAAGATCGGGAGGGGCGCGGCTACACCTTC. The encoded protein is CASSQDREGRGYTF.

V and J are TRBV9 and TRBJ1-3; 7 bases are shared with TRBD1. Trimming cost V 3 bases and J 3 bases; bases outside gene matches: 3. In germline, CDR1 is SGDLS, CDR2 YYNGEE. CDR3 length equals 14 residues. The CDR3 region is CASSAQGNGNTIYF. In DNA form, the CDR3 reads TGTGCCAGCAGCGCACAGGGGAATGGAAACACCATATATTTT.

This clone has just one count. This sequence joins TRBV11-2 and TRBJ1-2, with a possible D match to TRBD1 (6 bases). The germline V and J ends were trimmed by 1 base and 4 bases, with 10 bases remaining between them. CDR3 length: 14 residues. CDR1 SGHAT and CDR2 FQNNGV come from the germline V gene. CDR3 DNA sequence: TGTGCCAGCAGCTTAGGGCACAGGGCCTATGGCTACACCTTC. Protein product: CASSLGHRAYGYTF.

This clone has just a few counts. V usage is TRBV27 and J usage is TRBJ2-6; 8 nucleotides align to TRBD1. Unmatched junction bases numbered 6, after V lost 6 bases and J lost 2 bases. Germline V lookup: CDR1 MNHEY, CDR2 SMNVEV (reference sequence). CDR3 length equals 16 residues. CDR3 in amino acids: CASRRAGGAGANVLTF. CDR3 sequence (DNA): TGTGCCAGCAGGAGGGCAGGGGGCGCTGGGGCCAACGTCCTGACTTTC.

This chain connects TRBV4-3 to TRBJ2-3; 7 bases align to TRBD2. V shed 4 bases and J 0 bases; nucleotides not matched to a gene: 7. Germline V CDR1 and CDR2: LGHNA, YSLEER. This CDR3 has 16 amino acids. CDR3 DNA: TGCGCCAGCAGCCTGGGGGAGGGACTTAGCACAGATACGCAGTATTTT. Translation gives CASSLGEGLSTDTQYF.

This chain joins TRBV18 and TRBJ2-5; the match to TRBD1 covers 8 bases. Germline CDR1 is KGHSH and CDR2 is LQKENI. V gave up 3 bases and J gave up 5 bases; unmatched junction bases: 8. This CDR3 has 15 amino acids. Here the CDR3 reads CASSPEQGDWETQYF. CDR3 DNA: TGTGCCAGCTCACCGGAACAGGGGGATTGGGAGACCCAGTACTTC.

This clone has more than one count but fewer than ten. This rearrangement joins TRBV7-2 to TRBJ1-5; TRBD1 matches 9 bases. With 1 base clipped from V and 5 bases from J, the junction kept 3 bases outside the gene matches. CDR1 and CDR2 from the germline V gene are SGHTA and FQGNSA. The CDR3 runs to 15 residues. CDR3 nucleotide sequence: TGTGCCAGCAGCTTAGTCGGGACAGGGTATCAGCCCCAGCATTTT. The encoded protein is CASSLVGTGYQPQHF.

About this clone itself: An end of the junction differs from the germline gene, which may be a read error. The DNA for the CDR3 is TGTGCCAGCAGTCGGACAAACAGCGGGGAGCTGTTTTTT. This codes for CASSRTNSGELFF. The chain uses TRBV7-2 and TRBJ2-2, with a tentative D call TRBD1 (5 bases). Germline V gene sequence: CDR1 SGHTA, CDR2 FQGNSA. The CDR3 is made up of 13 amino acids.